These 9 T cell receptor beta chains were sequenced from one sample in a study of neoadjuvant nivolumab and ipilimumab in lung cancer (dated by TCRdb to the early 2020s). The library was produced with the immunoSEQ multiplex PCR assay. Here the immuneACCESS table is served through TCRdb, limited to in-frame sequences with V and J called. Missing clones are a known gap in these copies; in checked studies unresolved V genes cover under half, and the rest lacks a known reason. A total of more than 40,000 clones appear in this sample, about 89% of them only once. The biggest ten clones account for roughly 3.7% of the sample. This specimen's time point label, interpreted: pretherapy, before neoadjuvant immune checkpoint inhibitors. Sample: blood, taken before neoadjuvant nivolumab, alone or with ipilimumab. Receptor source: an adult with non-small cell lung cancer. Some clones in this sample may be carry-over from other donors' samples.

The rearrangement joins TRBV30 to TRBJ1-2; D not resolved. The V gene lost 4 bases and the J gene lost 4 bases, with 13 bases spanning the gap. The CDR3 is made up of 13 amino acids. CDR1 and CDR2 from the germline V gene are GTSNPN and SVGIG (reference sequence). CDR3 region: CAWTDAKSYGYTF. The CDR3 bases are TGTGCCTGGACGGACGCTAAGTCCTATGGCTACACCTTC.

The chain couples TRBV14 to TRBJ2-7, with TRBD1 identical over 7 bases. V gave up 0 bases and J gave up 4 bases; unmatched junction bases: 9. Germline loops: CDR1 SGHDN, CDR2 FVKESK. The CDR3 has 16 residues. The CDR3 DNA is TGTGCCAGCAGCCAAGAATCAGGCAGGGGGAGATACGAGCAGTACTTC. Protein: CASSQESGRGRYEQYF. The variable domain in full, completed from reference TRBV14 and TRBJ2-7, reads EAGVTQFPSHSVIEKGQTVTLRCDPISGHDNLYWYRRVMGKEIKFLLHFVKESKQDESGMPNNRFLAERTGGTYSTLKVQPAELEDSGVYFCASSQESGRGRYEQYFGPGTRLTVT.

This chain links TRBV7-9 with TRBJ2-7; D possibly uses TRBD1 or TRBD2 (6 bases each). The length of the CDR3 is 12 residues. Germline V lookup: CDR1 SEHNR, CDR2 FQNEAQ (reference sequence). V was shortened by 3 bases and J by 6 bases, with 9 bases between the two germline ends. CDR3: CASSFGGSEQYF. DNA for the CDR3: TGTGCCAGCAGCTTCGGGGGCTCCGAGCAGTACTTC.

The rearrangement uses TRBV19 and TRBJ1-2, with 7 positions matching TRBD1. The germline CDR1 and CDR2 sequences are LNHDA and SQIVND (reference sequence). V lost 7 bases, J lost 4 bases, and 6 bases stayed unmatched. This CDR3 contains 13 residues. The CDR3 reads CASTPDRAYGYTF. CDR3 sequence (DNA): TGTGCCAGTACCCCAGACAGGGCCTATGGCTACACCTTC.

This clone was seen once. V usage is TRBV6-5 and J usage is TRBJ2-3; 10 bases are shared with TRBD1. V lost 6 bases to trimming and J lost 4 bases; unmatched junction nucleotides: 7. The germline V gene has CDR1 MNHEY and CDR2 SVGAGI. CDR3 length equals 15 residues. Here the CDR3 DNA reads TGTGCCAGCAGGGACAGGGGGTCGAGGGCAGATACGCAGTATTTT. Translating it yields CASRDRGSRADTQYF.

The chain joins TRBV7-2 to TRBJ2-7; D ambiguous. CDR1 and CDR2 (germline): SGHTA, FQGNSA. This CDR3 region has 13 residues. The ends were cut back, 4 bases at V and 0 bases at J, with 7 bases in the middle. The CDR3 DNA reads as TGTGCCAGCAGCTCCCAAGGCTCCTACGAGCAGTACTTC. It encodes CASSSQGSYEQYF.

The V gene is TRBV7-2, the J gene TRBJ2-7; D is ambiguous. The CDR3 runs to 12 residues. The ends were cut back, 4 bases at V and 6 bases at J, with 10 bases in the middle. Germline CDR1 reads SGHTA; CDR2 reads FQGNSA. Here the CDR3 DNA reads TGTGCCAGCAGCTCTCAGCCCCTCGAGCAGTACTTC. It translates to CASSSQPLEQYF.

The genes are TRBV13 and TRBJ1-1, with 7 bases aligning to TRBD1. Per germline, CDR1 PRHDT and CDR2 FYEKMQ (reference sequence). J gave up 6 bases and V 5 bases, and 6 bases lay outside the gene matches. The CDR3 has 13 residues. CDR3 in amino acids: CASSPTGEAEAFF. The CDR3, as DNA: TGTGCCAGCAGCCCAACAGGGGAAGCTGAAGCTTTCTTT. Variable domain in full (rest from reference TRBV13 and TRBJ1-1): AAGVIQSPRHLIKEKRETATLKCYPIPRHDTVYWYQQGPGQDPQFLISFYEKMQSDKGSIPDRFSAQQFSDYHSELNMSSLELGDSALYFCASSPTGEAEAFFGQGTRLTVV.

This clone occurred a few times. The V and J genes are TRBV18 and TRBJ2-6; 12 positions match TRBD2. The CDR3 loop spans 18 amino acids. The germline V gene has CDR1 KGHSH and CDR2 LQKENI. Unmatched junction bases numbered 3, after V lost 3 bases and J lost 0 bases. Here the CDR3 DNA reads TGTGCCAGCTCACCTCTACTAGCGGGGGGCTCTGGGGCCAACGTCCTGACTTTC. As protein: CASSPLLAGGSGANVLTF.